This T cell receptor (beta chain) was observed in a study of early T cells in non-severe SARS-CoV-2 infection. V shed 6 bases and J shed 11 bases, with 20 bases lying between them. The CDR3 length is 14 residues. From the 5' RACE reads, TCRdb called clonotypes with MiXCR, one entry per CDR3 protein. The sample yields about 130,000 distinct CDR3 sequences, 15% seen once. This clonotype showed up many times. The TCR was taken from an adult who was a healthcare worker with PCR-confirmed SARS-CoV-2 infection or an uninfected control (not recorded which). Sequencing input: whole blood. The chain employs TRBV12-3 or TRBV12-4 and TRBJ1-5, with D hard to call. CDR3 protein: CASSGTGRLQTQHF. The CDR3 DNA reads TGTGCCAGCAGCGGTACGGGCCGCCTACAGACCCAGCATTTT.